What follows are 32 T cell receptor beta chains derived from one specimen sequenced in a study of regulatory T cells in long-lasting Graves disease. Both iRepertoire HTBI primers and Arm-PCR of CDR3 regions were used to build the TCR beta libraries. TCRdb reprocessed the multiplex PCR reads with MiXCR, giving one entry per CDR3 protein. The table shows 410,000 or so distinct CDR3 sequences, with about 15% occurring only once. Time point given: newly diagnosed GD, antithyroid drugs for less than 3 months. RNA isolated from PBMCs was used to make the TCR library. These records were also assigned to another study, of T cells in Graves' hyperthyroidism and ophthalmopathy.

Here the sequenced sample was peripheral blood mononuclear cells (PBMCs), taken at new diagnosis, from a patient treated with antithyroid drugs. The receptors originated from a woman aged 30 to 39 with Graves disease.

This clonotype was detected only a few times. J is TRBJ2-1 and V is TRBV19, with 12 bases lining up with TRBD2. The CDR3 runs 18 residues. The V gene's germline CDR1 is LNHDA and CDR2 SQIVND (reference sequence). After removal of 8 bases from V and 5 bases from J, the junction contained 16 bases not matched to a gene. Here the CDR3 reads CASSLKTSGRSINNEQFF. The CDR3 DNA reads as TGTGCCAGTTCTCTTAAAACTAGCGGGAGGTCGATAAACAATGAGCAGTTCTTC.

This clonotype was observed at least ten times. The CDR3, as DNA: TGTGCCAGCAGCCTACGACGGTGCACAGATACGCAGTATTTT. This encodes CASSLRRCTDTQYF. This chain links TRBV3-1 with TRBJ2-3; D is uncertain. Germline lookup yields CDR1 LGHDT and CDR2 YNNKEL (reference sequence). V was shortened by 4 bases and J by 1 base, with 9 bases between the two germline ends. The CDR3 has 14 amino acids.

Worth noting for this clonotype: This may arise from a read error, as a much more abundant clone is one base away. The genes are TRBV28 and TRBJ1-1; D unclear. CDR1 and CDR2 (germline): MDHEN, SYDVKM. This CDR3 contains 12 residues. V lost 11 bases and J 8 bases, leaving 18 bases between the germline ends. This CDR3 reads CASISGRYEAFF. In DNA form, the CDR3 reads TGTGCCTCCATATCAGGCAGATACGAAGCTTTCTTT.

This clonotype occurred many times. The V gene is TRBV20-1, the J gene TRBJ2-1, with D hard to call. Germline V gene sequence: CDR1 DFQATT, CDR2 SNEGSKA (reference sequence). This CDR3 region has 14 residues. In DNA form, the CDR3 reads TGCACCTTCAAGCCTTCAAGCTCCTACAATGAGCAGTTCTTC. Its protein product is CTFKPSSSYNEQFF.

This clonotype was counted ten times or more. The germline gene is not matched at one end of the junction; a read error may be the cause. V and J are TRBV12-3 or TRBV12-4 and TRBJ2-7; 8 bases fit TRBD1. This CDR3 is built from 12 residues. CDR3 residues: CASRMTGVPLDF. The DNA for the CDR3 is TGTGCCAGCAGAATGACAGGGGTTCCCCTTGACTTC.

In its sample, this clonotype was seen a few times. The chain links TRBV9 to TRBJ2-7; 7 bases are a match to TRBD2. The V and J ends lost 3 bases and 1 base, in that order; junction bases with no gene match: 1. From germline, CDR1 is SGDLS and CDR2 YYNGEE. The CDR3 has 13 amino acids. This CDR3 reads CASSAGGSYEQYF. The CDR3 nucleotides are TGTGCCAGCAGCGCGGGGGGTTCCTACGAGCAGTACTTC.

V gene TRBV20-1 combines with J gene TRBJ2-2; TRBD2 aligns across 7 bases. V was clipped by 3 bases and J by 4 bases; unmatched bases: 11. The CDR3 loop spans 16 amino acids. Germline CDR1 is DFQATT and CDR2 is SNEGSKA (reference sequence). CDR3 region: CSARGRAGAGTGELFF. The CDR3 DNA sequence: TGCAGTGCTAGGGGGCGCGCGGGAGCGGGCACCGGGGAGCTGTTTTTT.

This rearrangement joins TRBV7-9 to TRBJ2-7; D is perhaps TRBD1 or TRBD2 (5 bases each). The CDR3 is 14 amino acids. CDR1 is SEHNR, CDR2 FQNEAQ, per germline (reference sequence). Between the trimmed V and J ends, which lost 5 bases and 3 bases, there was a span of 14 bases. In nucleotides, the CDR3 is TGTGCCAGCAGCCCCCCCGGGACGATCTACGAGCAGTACTTC. Amino acids: CASSPPGTIYEQYF.

This chain connects TRBV7-9 to TRBJ2-7; unclear D gene. The CDR3 is 14 residues long. Germline V lookup: CDR1 SEHNR, CDR2 FQNEAQ (reference sequence). V was shortened by 1 base and J by 3 bases, with 10 bases between the two germline ends. CDR3 DNA: TGTGCCAGCAGCTTAGTGGGCAGAATCTACGAGCAGTACTTC. This translates into CASSLVGRIYEQYF. The variable domain in full, completed from reference TRBV7-9 and TRBJ2-7, reads DTGVSQNPRHKITKRGQNVTFRCDPISEHNRLYWYRQTLGQGPEFLTYFQNEAQLEKSRLLSDRFSAERPKGSFSTLEIQRTEQGDSAMYLCASSLVGRIYEQYFGPGTRLTVT.

This clonotype was counted at least ten times. The chain links TRBV6-5 to TRBJ2-5; D uncertain. Germline V gene data show CDR1 as MNHEY and CDR2 as SVGAGI. The CDR3 is made up of 12 amino acids. The V end was cut by 4 bases, the J end by 1 base, with 4 bases between. CDR3 nucleotide sequence: TGTGCCAGCAGTTCCACCCAAGAGACCCAGTACTTC. Encoded protein: CASSSTQETQYF.

The CDR3 DNA is TGCAGTGCTCCTCGCGAGGGGGATACGCAGTATTTT. Protein sequence: CSAPREGDTQYF. The chain employs TRBV20-1 and TRBJ2-3; D may match TRBD1 or TRBD2 (5 bases each). The CDR3 has 12 amino acids. Trimming took 5 bases from V and 6 from J, leaving 12 bases between them. Germline CDR1 is DFQATT and CDR2 is SNEGSKA (reference sequence).

This clonotype was picked up many times. The chain recombines TRBV24-1 with TRBJ2-1; D gene ambiguous. Per the germline V gene, CDR1 is KGHDR and CDR2 is SFDVKD. This CDR3 has 15 amino acids. Deletions cut 0 bases from V and 4 bases from J, with 9 bases between. The CDR3 protein is CATSDLEADYNEQFF. CDR3 bases: TGTGCCACCAGTGATTTGGAGGCAGATTACAATGAGCAGTTCTTC.

In this sample, this clonotype turned up many times. V and J are TRBV28 and TRBJ2-1; weak D call: TRBD1 (6 bases). Trimming cost V 4 bases and J 2 bases, with 12 bases left between them. This CDR3 comprises 15 residues. The germline gives CDR1 MDHEN, CDR2 SYDVKM. The CDR3 is CASSSTGDPYNEQFF. In DNA, the CDR3 is TGTGCCAGCAGTTCGACAGGTGACCCCTACAATGAGCAGTTCTTC. Full variable domain (remainder filled in from reference TRBV28 and TRBJ2-1): DVKVTQSSRYLVKRTGEKVFLECVQDMDHENMFWYRQDPGLGLRLIYFSYDVKMKEKGDIPEGYSVSREKKERFSLILESASTNQTSMYLCASSSTGDPYNEQFFGPGTRLTVL.

CDR3 amino acids: CASSSPDRVAQPQHF. As DNA, the CDR3 is TGTGCCAGCAGTTCCCCTGACAGGGTAGCTCAGCCCCAGCATTTT. The chain is built from TRBV27 and TRBJ1-5; 7 bases fit TRBD1. V lost 4 bases, J lost 6 bases, and 9 bases stayed unmatched. This CDR3 region has 15 residues. Germline V gene sequence: CDR1 MNHEY, CDR2 SMNVEV (reference sequence).

In this sample, this clonotype turned up many times. The chain employs TRBV2 and TRBJ2-3; a weak D match, TRBD2 (5 bases). There are 15 residues in the CDR3. CDR1 is SNHLY, CDR2 FYNNEI, per germline. With 3 bases removed from V and 0 bases from J, the gap between germline ends came to 10 bases. The CDR3 sequence: CASSDLGGSTDTQYF. In DNA, the CDR3 is TGTGCCAGCAGTGATCTCGGCGGGAGCACAGATACGCAGTATTTT.

The table lists this clonotype with many counts. The rearrangement links TRBV11-2 to TRBJ2-3; tentative D call: TRBD1 (6 bases). The germline V and J ends were trimmed by 5 bases and 3 bases, with 15 bases remaining between them. Looked up from germline, CDR1 is SGHAT and CDR2 is FQNNGV. CDR3 length: 15 residues. The CDR3 sequence is CASSPGELGTDTQYF. Written as DNA, the CDR3 is TGTGCCAGCAGCCCAGGGGAGTTGGGTACAGATACGCAGTATTTT.

This clonotype was found many times. V gene TRBV2 combines with J gene TRBJ2-1, with 8 bases matching TRBD2. Germline values: CDR1 SNHLY, CDR2 FYNNEI. The V and J ends lost 4 bases and 9 bases, in that order; junction bases with no gene match: 8. The CDR3 consists of 14 residues. The CDR3 spells CASSGGTSVSEQFF. The CDR3 coding sequence is TGTGCCAGCAGTGGGGGGACTAGTGTTAGTGAGCAGTTCTTC. Drawing the rest from reference TRBV2 and TRBJ2-1, the complete variable domain is EPEVTQTPSHQVTQMGQEVILRCVPISNHLYFYWYRQILGQKVEFLVSFYNNEISEKSEIFDDQFSVERPDGSNFTLKIRSTKLEDSAMYFCASSGGTSVSEQFFGPGTRLTVL.

This clonotype has a count of ten or more. This CDR3 reads CAITGDRTRPQHF. CDR3 in DNA: TGTGCCATCACGGGCGACAGGACGAGGCCCCAGCATTTT. The genes are TRBV10-3 and TRBJ1-5, with D tentatively TRBD1 (6 bases). Trimming took 7 bases from V and 9 from J, leaving 16 bases between them. Germline-derived CDR1 and CDR2 are ENHRY and SYGVKD. The CDR3 contains 13 residues.

The V call is TRBV6-5, the J call TRBJ2-1; 7 positions match TRBD2. Germline assignment: CDR1 MNHEY and CDR2 SVGAGI. J lost 3 bases, V lost 2 bases, and 4 bases had no gene match. The CDR3 is made up of 15 amino acids. The CDR3: CASSYRASGYNEQFF. The CDR3 DNA is TGTGCCAGCAGTTACCGGGCTAGCGGCTACAATGAGCAGTTCTTC.

The CDR3 region is CAWAASGNTIYF. The CDR3 bases are TGTGCCTGGGCTGCCTCTGGAAACACCATATATTTT. The chain couples TRBV30 to TRBJ1-3; D is unclear. Germline V gene data show CDR1 as GTSNPN and CDR2 as SVGIG (reference sequence). Trimming took off 5 bases at V and 0 bases at J, with 5 bases between the two ends. The CDR3 runs 12 residues.

This clonotype was recorded many times. The V call is TRBV10-2, the J call TRBJ1-1; 7 bases line up with TRBD1. Losses at the gene ends were 6 bases for V and 0 bases for J; bases not matched to a gene: 4. Germline CDR1 is WSHSY and CDR2 is SAAADI. The CDR3 has 14 amino acids. The CDR3 protein is CASRKGAVNTEAFF. Written as DNA, the CDR3 is TGCGCCAGCAGAAAGGGGGCGGTGAACACTGAAGCTTTCTTT.

This clonotype was seen repeatedly, ten times or more. The J gene is TRBJ2-1, the V gene TRBV27, with D perhaps assigned TRBD1 or TRBD2 (5 bases each). The V end lost 0 bases, the J end lost 8 bases, and 17 bases lay between the germline ends. This CDR3 spans 16 amino acids. Germline-derived CDR1 and CDR2 are MNHEY and SMNVEV (reference sequence). CDR3 protein: CASSLSGDGPSHEQFF. The CDR3 DNA reads as TGTGCCAGCAGTTTATCGGGGGACGGCCCTTCCCATGAGCAGTTCTTC.

The chain recombines TRBV20-1 with TRBJ2-7, with 8 bases matching TRBD1. The V gene's germline CDR1 is DFQATT and CDR2 SNEGSKA (reference sequence). V gave up 5 bases and J gave up 5 bases; unmatched junction bases: 14. The CDR3 sequence is 15 residues long. The CDR3 loop reads CSAPESGRGLNEQYF. Here the CDR3 DNA reads TGCAGTGCTCCAGAGAGCGGCAGGGGGCTCAACGAGCAGTACTTC.

This clonotype was detected many times. The chain has TRBV3-1 and TRBJ2-2; 13 bases are shared with TRBD2. The CDR3 loop spans 19 amino acids. In germline, CDR1 is LGHDT, CDR2 YNNKEL (reference sequence). V gave up 4 bases and J gave up 7 bases; unmatched junction bases: 15. The CDR3 sequence is CASSPQRSLAGGPSGELFF. DNA of the CDR3: TGTGCCAGCAGCCCGCAGAGGTCACTAGCGGGAGGGCCGAGCGGGGAGCTGTTTTTT. The full variable domain, completed using reference TRBV3-1 and TRBJ2-2, is DTAVSQTPKYLVTQMGNDKSIKCEQNLGHDTMYWYKQDSKKFLKIMFSYNNKELIINETVPNRFSPKSPDKAHLNLHINSLELGDSAVYFCASSPQRSLAGGPSGELFFGEGSRLTVL.

This clonotype was seen a handful of times. The V call is TRBV18, the J call TRBJ2-3; D tentatively reads TRBD1 or TRBD2 (5 bases each). V was pared by 2 bases and J by 7 bases, with 25 bases between. This CDR3 comprises 18 residues. Germline CDR1 KGHSH, CDR2 LQKENI. CDR3 loop: CASSPNNNVAAGRYTQYF. DNA of the CDR3: TGTGCCAGCTCACCAAACAACAACGTCGCTGCAGGGAGATATACGCAGTATTTT. The full variable domain, with the rest looked up from reference TRBV18 and TRBJ2-3, is NAGVMQNPRHLVRRRGQEARLRCSPMKGHSHVYWYRQLPEEGLKFMVYLQKENIIDESGMPKERFSAEFPKEGPSILRIQQVVRGDSAAYFCASSPNNNVAAGRYTQYFGPGTRLTVL.

This clonotype turned up a few times. This chain uses TRBV29-1 with TRBJ2-7; no reliable D call. Deletions cut 4 bases from V and 4 bases from J, with 8 bases between. The CDR3 loop spans 11 amino acids. Germline loops: CDR1 SQVTM, CDR2 ANQGSEA. The CDR3 DNA sequence: TGCAGCGTTGCATACAGTTACGAGCAGTACTTC. As protein: CSVAYSYEQYF.

This clonotype appeared many times. The rearrangement uses TRBV15 and TRBJ1-1; D is unresolved. V dropped 7 bases and J dropped 7 bases, with 16 bases sitting between them. The CDR3 length is 13 residues. CDR1 is LNHNV, CDR2 YYDKDF, per germline (reference sequence). DNA for the CDR3: TGTGCCACCAACCGACGGGGATCGGGTGAAGCTTTCTTT. It codes for CATNRRGSGEAFF.

This clonotype was observed a handful of times. The chain has TRBV20-1 and TRBJ1-1; D may be TRBD1 (5 bases). With 3 bases removed from V and 1 base from J, the gap between germline ends came to 18 bases. The CDR3 spans 16 residues. CDR1 and CDR2 (germline): DFQATT, SNEGSKA (reference sequence). CDR3 loop: CSASLNGAGWNTEAFF. The CDR3 nucleotides are TGCAGTGCTAGTCTTAACGGGGCAGGATGGAACACTGAAGCTTTCTTT.

This clonotype was counted many times. The chain has TRBV20-1 and TRBJ2-1, with 10 positions matching TRBD2. V trimming: 6 bases; J trimming: 5 bases; junction bases outside the gene matches: 10. This CDR3 contains 15 residues. Germline V gene lookup returns CDR1 DFQATT and CDR2 SNEGSKA (reference sequence). The CDR3 nucleotides are TGCAGTGCAGGAGAGTGGCTAGCGGGAGACAATGAGCAGTTCTTC. Translating gives CSAGEWLAGDNEQFF.

The chain couples TRBV19 to TRBJ1-2, with a tentative D call TRBD1 (6 bases). Germline lookup yields CDR1 LNHDA and CDR2 SQIVND (reference sequence). The length of the CDR3 is 17 residues. Trimming took 3 bases from V and 1 from J, leaving 18 bases between them. The CDR3 region is CASSIGGGARRNYGYTF. CDR3 sequence (DNA): TGTGCCAGTAGTATCGGGGGGGGCGCCCGTCGTAACTATGGCTACACCTTC.

This clonotype was seen at least ten times. This chain uses TRBV12-3 or TRBV12-4 with TRBJ1-5; 12 positions match TRBD1. The CDR3 loop spans 16 amino acids. The V and J ends lost 3 bases and 4 bases, in that order; junction bases with no gene match: 4. CDR3 amino acids: CASSFGTGGGNQPQHF. The CDR3 DNA sequence: TGTGCCAGCAGTTTTGGGACAGGGGGCGGGAATCAGCCCCAGCATTTT.

The chain is built from TRBV19 and TRBJ2-1; unclear D gene. There are 15 residues in the CDR3. V shed 3 bases and J shed 4 bases, with 13 bases lying between them. The V gene's germline CDR1 is LNHDA and CDR2 SQIVND (reference sequence). The CDR3 spells CASSIVHTSYNEQFF. The CDR3 DNA sequence: TGTGCCAGTAGTATTGTCCACACCTCATACAATGAGCAGTTCTTC.